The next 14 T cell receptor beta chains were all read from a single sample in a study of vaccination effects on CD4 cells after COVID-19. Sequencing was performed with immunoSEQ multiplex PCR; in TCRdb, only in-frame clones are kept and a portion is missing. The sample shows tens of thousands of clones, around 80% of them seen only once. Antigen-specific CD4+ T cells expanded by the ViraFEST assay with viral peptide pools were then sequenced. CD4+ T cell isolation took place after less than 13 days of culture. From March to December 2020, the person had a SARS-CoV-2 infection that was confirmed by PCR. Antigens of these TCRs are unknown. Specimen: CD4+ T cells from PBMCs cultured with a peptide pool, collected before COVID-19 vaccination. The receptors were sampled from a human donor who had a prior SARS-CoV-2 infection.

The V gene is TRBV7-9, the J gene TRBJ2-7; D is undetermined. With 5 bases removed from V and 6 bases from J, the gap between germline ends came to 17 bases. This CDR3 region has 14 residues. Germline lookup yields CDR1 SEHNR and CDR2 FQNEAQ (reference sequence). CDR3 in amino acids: CASSAPGEVSEQYF. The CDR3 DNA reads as TGTGCCAGCAGCGCTCCGGGCGAAGTTAGCGAGCAGTACTTC.

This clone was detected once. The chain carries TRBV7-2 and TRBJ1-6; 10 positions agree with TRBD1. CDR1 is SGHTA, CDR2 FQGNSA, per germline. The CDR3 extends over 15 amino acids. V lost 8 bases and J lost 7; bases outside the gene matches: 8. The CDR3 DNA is TGTGCCAGCCGACCCCCGGGACAGGGGAATTCACCCCTCCACTTT. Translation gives CASRPPGQGNSPLHF.

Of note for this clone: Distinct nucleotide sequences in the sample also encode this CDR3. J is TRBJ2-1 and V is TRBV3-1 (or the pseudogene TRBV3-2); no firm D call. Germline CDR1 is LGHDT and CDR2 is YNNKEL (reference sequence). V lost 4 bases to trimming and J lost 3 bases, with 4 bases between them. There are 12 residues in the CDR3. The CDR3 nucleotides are TGTGCCAGCAGCCGCGACTACAATGAGCAGTTCTTC. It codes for CASSRDYNEQFF.

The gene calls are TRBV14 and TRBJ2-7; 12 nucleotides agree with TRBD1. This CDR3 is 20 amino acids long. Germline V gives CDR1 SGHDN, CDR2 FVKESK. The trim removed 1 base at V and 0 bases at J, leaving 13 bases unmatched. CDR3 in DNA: TGTGCCAGCAGCCAAGGGCTCTGGGACAGGGGGCGCATCCTCTCCTACGAGCAGTACTTC. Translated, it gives CASSQGLWDRGRILSYEQYF.

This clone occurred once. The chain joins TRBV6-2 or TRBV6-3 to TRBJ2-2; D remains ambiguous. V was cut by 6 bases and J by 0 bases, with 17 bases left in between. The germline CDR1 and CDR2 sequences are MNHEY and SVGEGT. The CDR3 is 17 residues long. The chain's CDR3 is CASSLLSRRSNTGELFF. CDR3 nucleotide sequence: TGTGCCAGCAGCCTTCTTTCGAGACGGTCGAACACCGGGGAGCTGTTTTTT.

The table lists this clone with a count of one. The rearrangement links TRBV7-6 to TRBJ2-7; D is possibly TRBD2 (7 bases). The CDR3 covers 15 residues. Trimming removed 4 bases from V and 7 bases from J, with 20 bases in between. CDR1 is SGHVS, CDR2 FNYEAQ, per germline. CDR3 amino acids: CASSWGGTKTEEQYF. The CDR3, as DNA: TGTGCCAGCAGCTGGGGGGGGACAAAGACGGAAGAGCAGTACTTC.

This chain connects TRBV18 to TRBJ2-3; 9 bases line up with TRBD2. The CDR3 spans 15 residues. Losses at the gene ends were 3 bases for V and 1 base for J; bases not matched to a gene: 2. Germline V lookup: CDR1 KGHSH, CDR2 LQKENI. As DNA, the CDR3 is TGTGCCAGCTCACCCCGGACTAGCGGCACAGATACGCAGTATTTT. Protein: CASSPRTSGTDTQYF.

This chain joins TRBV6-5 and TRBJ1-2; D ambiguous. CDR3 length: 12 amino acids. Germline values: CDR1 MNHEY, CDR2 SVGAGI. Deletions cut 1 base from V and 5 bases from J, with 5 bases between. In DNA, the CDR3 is TGTGCCAGCAGTTACTTTGGGTATGGCTACACCTTC. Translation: CASSYFGYGYTF.

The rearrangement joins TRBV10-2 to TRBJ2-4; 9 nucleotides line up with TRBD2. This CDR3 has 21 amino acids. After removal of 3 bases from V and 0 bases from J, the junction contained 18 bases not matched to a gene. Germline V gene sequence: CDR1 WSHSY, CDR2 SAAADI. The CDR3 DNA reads TGCGCCAGCAGTGATGAGGTTAGCGGGGGCGACGCTCCTATAGCCAAAAACATTCAGTACTTC. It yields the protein CASSDEVSGGDAPIAKNIQYF.

CDR3 bases: TGTGCTAGTGGTTTCTCGTGGCAAGAGACCCAGTACTTC. It yields the protein CASGFSWQETQYF. V and J are TRBV12-5 and TRBJ2-5; D remains ambiguous. CDR1 and CDR2 (germline): LGHNT, FRNRAP. The V and J ends lost 3 bases and 2 bases respectively, with 7 bases between them. The CDR3 covers 13 residues.

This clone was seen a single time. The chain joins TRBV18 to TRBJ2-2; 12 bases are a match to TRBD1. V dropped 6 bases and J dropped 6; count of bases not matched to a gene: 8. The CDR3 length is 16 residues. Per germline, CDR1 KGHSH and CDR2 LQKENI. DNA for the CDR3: TGTGCCAGCTCCCGACCGGGACAGGGGGCCTCCGGGGAGCTGTTTTTT. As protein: CASSRPGQGASGELFF.

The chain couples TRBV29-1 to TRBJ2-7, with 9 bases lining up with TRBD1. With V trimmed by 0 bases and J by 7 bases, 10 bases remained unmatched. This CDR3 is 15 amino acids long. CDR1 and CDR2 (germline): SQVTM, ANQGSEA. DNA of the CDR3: TGCAGCGTTGAAGATTTCGACAGGGGGACGAGGGAGCAGTACTTC. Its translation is CSVEDFDRGTREQYF.

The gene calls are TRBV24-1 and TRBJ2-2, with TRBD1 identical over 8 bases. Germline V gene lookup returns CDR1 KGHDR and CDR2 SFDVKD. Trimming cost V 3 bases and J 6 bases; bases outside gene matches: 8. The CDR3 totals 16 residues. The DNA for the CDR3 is TGTGCCACCAGTGATCCCCGGACAGGGCGGGCCGGGGAGCTGTTTTTT. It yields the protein CATSDPRTGRAGELFF.

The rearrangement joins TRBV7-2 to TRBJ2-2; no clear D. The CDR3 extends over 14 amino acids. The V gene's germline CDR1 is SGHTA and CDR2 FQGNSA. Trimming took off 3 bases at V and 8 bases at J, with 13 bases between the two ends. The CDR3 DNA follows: TGTGCCAGCAGCTTTGTTGGGGTGTCGGGGGAGCTGTTTTTT. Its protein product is CASSFVGVSGELFF.